A single TCR beta chain is shown here with its context. This clonotype appeared a few times. Its antigen target is currently unknown. No much larger clonotype is one base removed from it; base qualities were not supplied. The sample comes from a study of T cells after yellow fever vaccination (dated by TCRdb to between 2018 and 2021). Regarding the complete study: Libraries from fractions with low cell numbers were prepared with the SMART-Seq v4 Ultra Low Input RNA kit. To follow T-cell clones before and after both primary and booster YFV17D yellow fever vaccination, bulk TCR alpha and beta repertoires underwent longitudinal sequencing. Blood was collected at multiple timepoints before and after primary and secondary immunization, and bulk PBMC replicates and cell subsets were isolated. Two healthy male donors, one aged 18 to 30 and one aged 30 to 40 years, were included in the cohort.

The germline V gene yields SGHTS for CDR1 and YDEGEE for CDR2. V sheds 1 base and J sheds 6 bases, leaving 13 bases between their ends. Measured from the cysteine to the phenylalanine, the CDR3 is 15 residues long. This entry keeps only the CDR3 DNA: 45 bases, framed from base 1. The treatment or condition label, as the study defines it: live attenuated yellow fever vaccine strain. At each blood-draw timepoint, two biological replicates of bulk PBMCs were obtained. A standard Ficoll-Paque protocol was used to isolate PBMCs from peripheral blood. TriZol was used to extract RNA from bulk PBMCs, CD4 and CD8 fractions, and dextramer-positive and dextramer-negative fractions. What the research found in general, with its limitations: A small share of clonotypes was detected in both CD4 and CD8 compartments, with the overlap likely arising from convergent recombination. The secondary T-cell response was found to be weaker but faster than the primary response, with a peak reached on day 5 rather than on day 15. Because abundant contaminating clonotypes from the bulk population could be contained in FACS-sorted repertoires, computational filtering was required. Most clones expanded after primary vaccination were re-detected after the booster (just under 97% of CD4 and around 86% of CD8), suggesting broad memory maintenance. The study included only a couple of donors, which limits how far the findings can be generalized.

Sequencing was carried out with an Illumina NovaSeq 6000. TCR cDNA was synthesized by 5'RACE template switching, through which a universal primer site and unique molecular identifiers were introduced. Priming for cDNA synthesis came from both the TCR alpha and TCR beta constant segments. Library amplification involved two PCR steps, and the second step added sample barcodes and sequencing adapters. Sequencing of libraries was performed on Illumina HiSeq 2500 (2x100 bp) or NovaSeq (2x150 bp). The source study handled its data this way. Reads were demultiplexed and collapsed into UMI consensus sequences with MIGEC, and V(D)J alignment was performed with MiXCR. Clonotypes responding to the vaccine were identified with edgeR on replicate PBMC samples, with the criteria of FDR below 0.01 and a log2 fold change above 5 up to day 15. Each bulk clonotype was labeled CD4 or CD8 based on which sequenced repertoire, CD4 or CD8, contained the clonotype at higher abundance. TCRdb's own reprocessing of the public reads used fastp at Q25 and MiXCR and kept productive beta chains. For every CDR3 protein sequence, its rows merge into one entry that carries the most common genes and DNA. The V and J calls were not made by the authors but by TCRdb's processing. Counted in this sample were hundreds of thousands of distinct CDR3 sequences; around 4% of them appeared once. About a quarter of the sample comes from the top ten.

The receptor's source is a man younger than 30 who received the YFV17D yellow fever vaccine. The chain employs TRBV5-8 and TRBJ2-2, with the D gene uncertain. The sequences come from PBMCs, collected on the day of the yellow fever booster vaccination. The CDR3 in this case is CASSLKRLGAGELFF. The bases read TGTGCCAGCAGCTTGAAGAGGTTAGGCGCCGGGGAGCTGTTTTTT.